This paragraph covers one TCR beta chain sequence. Its antigen is unidentified. The use of a sample-barcoded 5' primer and a J-beta primer mix characterized a second PCR of about 7 to 12 cycles. Each CDR3 protein gets one entry after TCRdb re-called the 5' RACE reads with MiXCR. The sample contains 700,000 to 800,000 distinct CDR3 sequences, approximately 43% of which appear only once. V lost 2 bases, J lost 0 bases, and 8 bases lay in between. The CDR3 is 15 residues long. The germline CDR1 and CDR2 sequences are SGHAT and FQNNGV. The entry originates in a study of blood T cells in healthy people across ages. Study observations and caveats: Naive CD4+ cell counts and diversity both ran higher in long-lived than in aged donors.

The sequenced sample was blood. The clonotype comes from a woman aged 60-70 years in good health. The rearrangement uses TRBV11-2 and TRBJ2-1; the D is unclear. The DNA for the CDR3 is TGTGCCAGCAGCTTAATACAGCGCTCCTACAATGAGCAGTTCTTC. Encoded protein: CASSLIQRSYNEQFF.